The present TCR beta chain was sequenced within a study of blood T cell repertoires in COVID-19. Study at large: Collection of acute and convalescent COVID-19 samples took place in the United States, Italy and Spain.

Clinical history reported by participants formed the basis on which cohorts were assigned. The protocol was immunoSEQ multiplex PCR, while the TCRdb copy is restricted to in-frame clones and leaves out a portion. Among approximately 240,000 clones, 86% were seen once, and the ten largest hold roughly 3.2%. V gave up 1 base and J gave up 12 bases; unmatched junction bases: 4. The V gene's germline CDR1 is LGHDT and CDR2 YNNKEL (reference sequence). The CDR3 has 13 amino acids. V and J are TRBV3-1 (or the pseudogene TRBV3-2) and TRBJ2-1; 9 bases match TRBD2. The sequenced material came from PBMCs or T cells enriched from blood (not recorded which). The sequence was obtained from a woman between 45 and 60 years old in a cohort exposed to, infected with or recovered from COVID-19 (not recorded which). The CDR3 DNA reads TGTGCCAGCAGCCAAGGGGGGCGGGGGGGGCAGTTCTTC. Translated, it gives CASSQGGRGGQFF.